This TCR beta chain was sequenced during a study of blood T cells in healthy people across ages. Study as a whole: About one barcoded TCR beta cDNA was captured per two T cells. Study-level results: Both higher diversity and more naive CD4+ cells marked long-lived donors when set against aged donors.

A J-beta primer mix and a sample-barcoded 5' primer were used in a second PCR of roughly 6 to 11 cycles. A template-switch adaptor containing 12 random nucleotides labeled each cDNA molecule. MiXCR, run by TCRdb on the 5' RACE reads, gives a single entry per CDR3 protein. The sample consists of some 1,500,000 distinct CDR3 sequences, less than 45% of them appearing once. Collection of ten milliliters of peripheral blood was performed for each donor. Turning to this clonotype: As yet, its antigen is unknown.

Per germline, CDR1 MDHEN and CDR2 SYDVKM. V lost 6 bases, J lost 3 bases, and 18 bases lay in between. The CDR3 totals 15 residues. This TCR came from a woman aged 18-29 years in good health. The sequencing sample was made of blood. V usage is TRBV28 and J usage is TRBJ2-7; unclear D gene. The CDR3 is CASSPRLRVHYEQYF. The CDR3 DNA reads TGTGCCAGCAGCCCACGGTTACGCGTCCACTACGAGCAGTACTTC. Drawing the rest from reference TRBV28 and TRBJ2-7, the complete variable domain is DVKVTQSSRYLVKRTGEKVFLECVQDMDHENMFWYRQDPGLGLRLIYFSYDVKMKEKGDIPEGYSVSREKKERFSLILESASTNQTSMYLCASSPRLRVHYEQYFGPGTRLTVT.